Listed here are 10 T cell receptor beta chains from one sample, sequenced in a study of shared clonotypes between healthy human individuals. Clones were read by immunoSEQ multiplex PCR, and TCRdb kept only the in-frame ones, dropping some. The sample records some 1.5 million clones, over 95% being singletons. Sequenced sample: naive CD4+ T cells sorted from blood. Subset of the sample: CD45RA+ positively selected. These TCRs come from a man aged 25 to 45 in good health.

The chain links TRBV5-6 to TRBJ2-1; D is unresolved. The CDR3 is 14 residues long. V was clipped by 4 bases and J by 11 bases, with 19 bases between them. In germline, CDR1 is SGHDT, CDR2 YYEEEE. In DNA, the CDR3 is TGTGCCAGCAGCCTCTCCAAGGCCCTTTCACAGCAGTTCTTC. It is translated as CASSLSKALSQQFF.

The chain has TRBV9 and TRBJ1-4; the match to TRBD1 covers 10 bases. This CDR3 has 15 amino acids. Per germline, CDR1 SGDLS and CDR2 YYNGEE. J was trimmed by 7 bases and V by 0 bases; bases with no gene match: 3. The CDR3 here is CASSVAGTGAEKLFF. The CDR3 region has the DNA TGTGCCAGCAGCGTAGCCGGGACAGGGGCTGAAAAACTGTTTTTT.

Concerning this clone itself: This CDR3 is also generated by other DNA sequences in the sample. The chain uses TRBV28 and TRBJ2-7, with TRBD2 matching 8 bases. With 6 bases clipped from V and 4 bases from J, the junction kept 11 bases outside the gene matches. Germline values: CDR1 MDHEN, CDR2 SYDVKM. The CDR3 has 15 amino acids. The CDR3: CASSRLAGGPYEQYF. The CDR3 DNA follows: TGTGCCAGCAGCCGTCTTGCGGGAGGCCCATACGAGCAGTACTTC.

The chain recombines TRBV11-2 with TRBJ2-5; D might be TRBD2 (5 bases). Germline CDR1 reads SGHAT; CDR2 reads FQNNGV. The CDR3 consists of 12 residues. V dropped 5 bases and J dropped 5 bases, with 9 bases sitting between them. CDR3 DNA sequence: TGTGCCAGCAGCATACTAGTGGAGACCCAGTACTTC. It is translated as CASSILVETQYF. Using reference TRBV11-2 and TRBJ2-5 for the parts outside the CDR3, the full variable domain is EAGVAQSPRYKIIEKRQSVAFWCNPISGHATLYWYQQILGQGPKLLIQFQNNGVVDDSQLPKDRFSAERLKGVDSTLKIQPAKLEDSAVYLCASSILVETQYFGPGTRLLVL.

This clone was seen only a few times. Different DNA sequences within this sample yield the same CDR3. The chain recombines TRBV14 with TRBJ2-3; unclear D gene. The CDR3 spans 12 residues. In germline, CDR1 is SGHDN, CDR2 FVKESK. Between the trimmed V and J ends, which lost 1 base and 4 bases, there was a span of 3 bases. The CDR3 reads CASSQVPDTQYF. For the CDR3, the DNA is TGTGCCAGCAGCCAAGTACCAGATACGCAGTATTTT.

This clone has just a few counts. V is TRBV28 and J is TRBJ1-4; maybe TRBD1 (6 bases). The CDR3 is 14 amino acids. Germline V gives CDR1 MDHEN, CDR2 SYDVKM. V was shortened by 4 bases and J by 5 bases, with 11 bases between the two germline ends. The CDR3 DNA reads as TGTGCCAGCAGTTCAGACAGGAGAAATGAAAAACTGTTTTTT. Protein product: CASSSDRRNEKLFF.

The chain uses TRBV25-1 and TRBJ1-4, with 7 nucleotides matching TRBD1. Germline loops: CDR1 MGHDK, CDR2 SYGVNS. The CDR3 extends over 16 amino acids. Trimming at V came to 1 base and at J to 7 bases, leaving 9 bases not matched to a gene. For the CDR3, the DNA is TGTGCCAGCAGTGAATCGTTAGGGGGCGGCGGTGAAAAACTGTTTTTT. It codes for CASSESLGGGGEKLFF.

The chain employs TRBV5-4 and TRBJ1-1; TRBD1 matches 7 bases. The germline CDR1 and CDR2 sequences are SGHNT and YYREEE (reference sequence). The J segment lost 7 bases and the V segment lost 0 bases, leaving 3 bases of the junction unmatched. The CDR3 is 13 amino acids. The chain's CDR3 is CASSLETGLEAFF. The CDR3, as DNA: TGTGCCAGCAGCTTGGAGACAGGGCTTGAAGCTTTCTTT.

Regarding this clone: This same CDR3 is encoded by further DNA sequences in the sample. The chain employs TRBV9 and TRBJ2-7, with TRBD2 matching 15 bases. CDR1 SGDLS and CDR2 YYNGEE come from the germline V gene. The CDR3 has 15 residues. V gave up 3 bases and J gave up 4 bases; unmatched junction bases: 2. As DNA, the CDR3 is TGTGCCAGCAGCGGGGGACTAGCGGGAGGATACGAGCAGTACTTC. Its protein product is CASSGGLAGGYEQYF.

V and J are TRBV2 and TRBJ2-1; the D gene is possibly TRBD2 (5 bases). V lost 7 bases and J lost 0, with 13 bases in between. The V gene's germline CDR1 is SNHLY and CDR2 FYNNEI. The length of the CDR3 is 15 residues. The CDR3 loop is CASIGGSSSYNEQFF. CDR3 nucleotides: TGTGCCAGCATCGGCGGGTCGAGCTCCTACAATGAGCAGTTCTTC.